This entry features one TCR beta chain sequence. This entry comes from a study of CDR3 diversity in severe acne. Germline loops: CDR1 MNHEY, CDR2 SVGAGI. V was cut by 8 bases and J by 2 bases, with 10 bases left in between. The CDR3 contains 12 residues. MiXCR was run by TCRdb on the PCR reads, yielding one entry per CDR3 protein. Here the sample spans about 84,000 distinct CDR3 sequences, 45% to 55% being singletons. This clonotype was sampled from a male donor in good health, without acne. The sequenced sample was blood. The J gene is TRBJ2-7, the V gene TRBV6-5; D uncertain. The CDR3 bases are TGTGCCAGCGGGCTCAAAGCCTACGAGCAGTACTTC. Translated, it gives CASGLKAYEQYF.